The 30 T cell receptor beta chains below all came from one sample that was sequenced in a study of CD8 T cells in Susac syndrome. The RNA input was 0.5 to 1 ug, and it was reverse transcribed with random hexamers. TCRdb independently ran MiXCR on the immunoSEQ multiplex PCR reads; one entry per CDR3 protein. The sample includes about 150,000 distinct CDR3 sequences, about 94% of them seen just once. Sequenced material: CD8+ T cells from PBMCs. The receptors originated from a human donor with multiple sclerosis.

V usage is TRBV20-1 and J usage is TRBJ1-1, with 9 bases that match TRBD1. V shed 7 bases, J shed 4 bases, and the junction held 7 bases outside the gene matches. CDR1 DFQATT and CDR2 SNEGSKA come from the germline V gene (reference sequence). The CDR3 sequence is 13 residues long. The CDR3 region is CSVPGQGGTEAFF. The DNA for the CDR3 is TGCAGTGTCCCGGGACAGGGAGGCACTGAAGCTTTCTTT.

The gene calls are TRBV10-3 and TRBJ1-2, with D tentatively TRBD1 (6 bases). V was trimmed by 6 bases and J by 6 bases, leaving 20 bases between them. The length of the CDR3 is 15 residues. Germline loops: CDR1 ENHRY, CDR2 SYGVKD. CDR3 nucleotide sequence: TGTGCCATCAGACCCACAGGGTCGGCTCGAGATGGCTACACCTTC. Its protein is CAIRPTGSARDGYTF.

This clonotype was seen only once. This chain joins TRBV21-1 and TRBJ2-7. TRBV21-1 is a documented pseudogene. This CDR3 is 15 amino acids long. The CDR3 DNA reads TGTGCCAGCAACGGAAGAGTTCTACGAATTGACGAGCAGTACTTC. This translates into CASNGRVLRIDEQYF.

The CDR3 DNA sequence: TGTGCCAGCGATGGACAGGGGTACGAGCAGTACTTC. Its protein product is CASDGQGYEQYF. The V gene is TRBV7-9, the J gene TRBJ2-7; TRBD1 agrees at 9 bases. V trimming: 8 bases; J trimming: 4 bases; junction bases outside the gene matches: 3. CDR3 length: 12 residues. Germline CDR1 and CDR2: SEHNR and FQNEAQ (reference sequence).

The chain uses TRBV7-8 and TRBJ1-1; possibly TRBD1 for D (5 bases). Germline loops: CDR1 SGHVS, CDR2 FQNEAQ. Trimming left V 10 bases short and J 1 base short, with 13 bases between. The CDR3 spans 13 residues. Written as DNA, the CDR3 is TGTGCCATCCAACGGGGGGAGAACACTGAAGCTTTCTTT. This encodes CAIQRGENTEAFF.

The gene calls are TRBV5-1 and TRBJ2-2; 8 bases are shared with TRBD2. V gave up 2 bases and J gave up 5 bases; unmatched junction bases: 5. This CDR3 comprises 15 residues. Germline V gene sequence: CDR1 SGHRS, CDR2 YFSETQ. The CDR3 DNA reads as TGCGCCAGCAGCTTCCCAGCGGGGGCGACCGGGGAGCTGTTTTTT. Amino acid sequence: CASSFPAGATGELFF.

V gene TRBV20-1 combines with J gene TRBJ2-2, with 9 positions matching TRBD1. The germline gives CDR1 DFQATT, CDR2 SNEGSKA (reference sequence). The CDR3 has 16 amino acids. Trimming removed 3 bases from V and 2 bases from J; junction bases left unmatched: 7. CDR3 sequence reads: CSASLLGQGNTGELFF. CDR3 sequence (DNA): TGCAGTGCTAGTCTTTTGGGACAGGGAAACACCGGGGAGCTGTTTTTT.

The V call is TRBV6-2 or TRBV6-3, the J call TRBJ2-1, with D unresolved. Germline-derived CDR1 and CDR2 are MNHEY and SVGEGT. Trimming stripped 7 bases from V and 6 bases from J, with 13 bases between. This CDR3 is built from 13 residues. CDR3 amino acids: CASKETLVNEQFF. DNA of the CDR3: TGTGCCAGCAAGGAGACCCTCGTCAATGAGCAGTTCTTC.

The chain carries TRBV9 and TRBJ2-3, with 8 bases identical to TRBD2. The trim removed 0 bases at V and 1 base at J, leaving 7 bases unmatched. CDR1 is SGDLS and CDR2 is YYNGEE in the germline V gene. The CDR3 runs to 17 residues. CDR3 loop: CASSVAGGLSRTDTQYF. As DNA, the CDR3 is TGTGCCAGCAGCGTAGCGGGGGGGTTGAGCCGCACAGATACGCAGTATTTT.

This clonotype was seen a few times. The gene calls are TRBV6-2 or TRBV6-3 and TRBJ2-1, with 8 bases that match TRBD1. Trimming took 6 bases from V and 0 from J; bases not matched to a gene: 1. Germline CDR1 MNHEY, CDR2 SVGEGT. CDR3 length: 14 residues. CDR3 loop: CASSQGASYNEQFF. CDR3 coding DNA: TGTGCCAGCAGCCAGGGGGCCTCCTACAATGAGCAGTTCTTC.

V gene TRBV9 combines with J gene TRBJ1-2, with TRBD1 matching over 7 bases. Germline loops: CDR1 SGDLS, CDR2 YYNGEE. V shed 3 bases and J 5 bases; nucleotides not matched to a gene: 7. This CDR3 region has 14 residues. The CDR3 here is CASSGGQIAYGYTF. CDR3 coding DNA: TGTGCCAGCAGCGGGGGACAGATTGCATATGGCTACACCTTC.

This clonotype has only one observation. The rearrangement uses TRBV11-2 and TRBJ2-1; 11 bases agree with TRBD2. The V and J ends lost 2 bases and 0 bases, in that order; junction bases with no gene match: 15. Germline V gene sequence: CDR1 SGHAT, CDR2 FQNNGV. There are 21 residues in the CDR3. Here the CDR3 DNA reads TGTGCCAGCAGCTTATACCTAATCGGGACTAGCGGAGCAAGCTCCTACAATGAGCAGTTCTTC. It translates to CASSLYLIGTSGASSYNEQFF. Full variable domain (rest looked up from reference TRBV11-2 and TRBJ2-1): EAGVAQSPRYKIIEKRQSVAFWCNPISGHATLYWYQQILGQGPKLLIQFQNNGVVDDSQLPKDRFSAERLKGVDSTLKIQPAKLEDSAVYLCASSLYLIGTSGASSYNEQFFGPGTRLTVL.

The gene calls are TRBV7-2 and TRBJ2-7; D is unresolved. This CDR3 has 13 residues. The V gene lost 3 bases and the J gene lost 3 bases, with 9 bases spanning the gap. Germline V CDR1 and CDR2: SGHTA, FQGNSA. The CDR3 bases are TGTGCCAGCAGCTTCTTCACTGGCTACGAGCAGTACTTC. This codes for CASSFFTGYEQYF.

The chain joins TRBV9 to TRBJ2-7; TRBD2 is a possible D gene (6 bases). V lost 4 bases to trimming and J lost 0 bases, with 8 bases between them. This CDR3 contains 13 residues. From germline, CDR1 is SGDLS and CDR2 YYNGEE. CDR3 nucleotide sequence: TGTGCCAGCAGCCCCGGGGGCTCCTACGAGCAGTACTTC. Encoded protein: CASSPGGSYEQYF.

The chain combines TRBV7-7 with TRBJ2-7; TRBD2 agrees at 7 bases. V gave up 0 bases and J gave up 3 bases; unmatched junction bases: 5. Germline loops: CDR1 SSHAT, CDR2 FNYEAQ (reference sequence). The CDR3 spans 15 residues. The CDR3, as DNA: TGTGCCAGCAGCTTAGCGTGGGGGGGTGGCTACGAGCAGTACTTC. It codes for CASSLAWGGGYEQYF.

The rearrangement uses TRBV30 and TRBJ2-2; a weak D match, TRBD1 (5 bases). The CDR3 is 12 residues long. Per the germline V gene, CDR1 is GTSNPN and CDR2 is SVGIG (reference sequence). Trimming took 8 bases from V and 2 from J, leaving 9 bases between them. The CDR3 sequence is CAKTVNTGELFF. CDR3 coding DNA: TGTGCCAAGACAGTTAACACCGGGGAGCTGTTTTTT.

The chain joins TRBV9 to TRBJ2-1; maybe TRBD2 (7 bases). Germline CDR1 SGDLS, CDR2 YYNGEE. V was cut by 0 bases and J by 0 bases, with 13 bases left in between. The CDR3 is made up of 17 amino acids. CDR3 DNA: TGTGCCAGCAGCGTAGGCGGGGGCTCGAGCTCCTACAATGAGCAGTTCTTC. Its protein is CASSVGGGSSSYNEQFF. The whole variable domain, remainder taken from reference TRBV9 and TRBJ2-1, is DSGVTQTPKHLITATGQRVTLRCSPRSGDLSVYWYQQSLDQGLQFLIQYYNGEERAKGNILERFSAQQFPDLHSELNLSSLELGDSALYFCASSVGGGSSSYNEQFFGPGTRLTVL.

The J gene is TRBJ1-5, the V gene TRBV7-9; 10 bases match TRBD1. Germline-derived CDR1 and CDR2 are SEHNR and FQNEAQ (reference sequence). V lost 3 bases, J lost 5 bases, and 4 bases stayed unmatched. The CDR3 has 15 residues. CDR3 DNA sequence: TGTGCCAGCAGCTTTGGGGACAGGGGTTATCAGCCCCAGCATTTT. Translated, it gives CASSFGDRGYQPQHF.

The chain has TRBV5-4 and TRBJ2-7, with 8 bases lining up with TRBD1. V lost 6 bases and J lost 9; bases outside the gene matches: 17. Germline V lookup: CDR1 SGHNT, CDR2 YYREEE (reference sequence). This CDR3 is 15 amino acids long. The CDR3 spells CASTMLTGEDPRQYF. CDR3 sequence (DNA): TGTGCCAGCACCATGTTGACAGGGGAGGACCCTCGGCAGTACTTC.

In this sample, this clonotype turned up once. This chain links TRBV12-3 or TRBV12-4 with TRBJ1-2; D uncertain. The V end lost 5 bases, the J end lost 4 bases, and 14 bases lay between the germline ends. The length of the CDR3 is 14 residues. The DNA of the CDR3 is TGTGCCAGCAGTCCCGGGTTATTAAGCTATGGCTACACCTTC. It specifies CASSPGLLSYGYTF.

The rearrangement links TRBV27 to TRBJ1-5, with unresolved D. The germline V gene encodes CDR1 MNHEY and CDR2 SMNVEV (reference sequence). The V gene lost 2 bases and the J gene lost 1 base, with 15 bases spanning the gap. The CDR3 consists of 17 residues. The CDR3 loop reads CASSLKDPGLSNQPQHF. CDR3 coding DNA: TGTGCCAGCAGTTTAAAAGACCCCGGACTGAGCAATCAGCCCCAGCATTTT.

V usage is TRBV20-1 and J usage is TRBJ2-7; no definite D call. CDR1 is DFQATT, CDR2 SNEGSKA, per germline (reference sequence). This CDR3 contains 10 residues. V was trimmed by 1 base and J by 5 bases, leaving 3 bases between them. Here the CDR3 DNA reads TGCAGTGCTAGAGGGGACGAGCAGTACTTC. Amino acids: CSARGDEQYF.

The V gene is TRBV18, the J gene TRBJ2-2; D uncertain. Trimming shortened V by 0 bases and J by 11 bases, and 10 bases separated the two germline ends. CDR3 length equals 13 residues. The germline V gene encodes CDR1 KGHSH and CDR2 LQKENI. CDR3: CASSPPPAPELFF. As DNA, the CDR3 is TGTGCCAGCTCACCACCCCCGGCACCTGAGCTGTTTTTT.

The chain links TRBV14 to TRBJ2-1; weak D call: TRBD1 (6 bases). Germline lookup yields CDR1 SGHDN and CDR2 FVKESK. Trimming removed 4 bases from V and 4 bases from J, with 14 bases in between. This CDR3 spans 15 amino acids. The CDR3 protein is CASSLTTDSYNEQFF. CDR3 bases: TGTGCCAGCAGCCTAACCACGGACAGTTACAATGAGCAGTTCTTC.

The rearrangement uses TRBV6-1 and TRBJ2-7; D perhaps matches TRBD1 (5 bases). This CDR3 contains 14 residues. The germline gives CDR1 MNHNS, CDR2 SASEGT. Trimming shortened V by 4 bases and J by 3 bases, and 13 bases separated the two germline ends. In DNA form, the CDR3 reads TGTGCCAGCAGTGGGTACCAGGGTAACTACGAGCAGTACTTC. Residues: CASSGYQGNYEQYF.

V and J are TRBV27 and TRBJ2-3; 12 bases line up with TRBD1. Germline V gene data show CDR1 as MNHEY and CDR2 as SMNVEV (reference sequence). The CDR3 runs 15 residues. V was clipped by 5 bases and J by 2 bases; unmatched bases: 2. CDR3 nucleotides: TGTGCCAGCAGTGGGGGACAGGGGGCCACAGATACGCAGTATTTT. This encodes CASSGGQGATDTQYF.

This clonotype occurred once. J is TRBJ2-5 and V is TRBV30, with D maybe TRBD1 (6 bases). The CDR3 extends over 13 amino acids. Germline lookup yields CDR1 GTSNPN and CDR2 SVGIG (reference sequence). Trimming removed 5 bases at V and 2 bases at J, with 12 bases between. DNA for the CDR3: TGTGCCTGGGCCAGGACAGCGCAAGAGACCCAGTACTTC. Translating it yields CAWARTAQETQYF.

The chain employs TRBV7-9 and TRBJ2-3; D possibly corresponds to TRBD2 (6 bases). Trimming left V 3 bases short and J 0 bases short, with 13 bases between. Germline CDR1 and CDR2: SEHNR and FQNEAQ (reference sequence). The CDR3 is made up of 16 amino acids. In nucleotides, the CDR3 is TGTGCCAGCAGCTTCCCCGGGGGATCTAGCACAGATACGCAGTATTTT. Translating gives CASSFPGGSSTDTQYF. Using reference TRBV7-9 and TRBJ2-3 for the parts outside the CDR3, the full variable domain is DTGVSQNPRHKITKRGQNVTFRCDPISEHNRLYWYRQTLGQGPEFLTYFQNEAQLEKSRLLSDRFSAERPKGSFSTLEIQRTEQGDSAMYLCASSFPGGSSTDTQYFGPGTRLTVL.

This clonotype showed up just once. This chain connects TRBV5-4 to TRBJ2-7, with a weak D call TRBD2 (5 bases). The CDR3 covers 12 residues. Germline CDR1 reads SGHNT; CDR2 reads YYREEE (reference sequence). V was shortened by 1 base and J by 9 bases, with 11 bases between the two germline ends. Here the CDR3 reads CASSLFGVGQYF. The DNA of the CDR3 is TGTGCCAGCAGCTTGTTCGGGGTTGGGCAGTACTTC.

This clonotype appeared a single time. The chain links TRBV29-1 to TRBJ1-2; no reliable D call. CDR1 and CDR2 (germline): SQVTM, ANQGSEA. V was pared by 2 bases and J by 8 bases, with 12 bases between. The CDR3 consists of 12 residues. The CDR3: CSVETRELGYTF. CDR3 DNA: TGCAGCGTTGAAACCCGGGAATTAGGCTACACCTTC.